Listed below are T cell receptor beta chains from one sample, sequenced in a study of shared T cell receptors in the human thymus. Sequencing was performed with immunoSEQ multiplex PCR; in TCRdb, only in-frame clones are kept and a portion is missing. The sample has approximately 730,000 clones, roughly 85% seen once. This sample also appeared in a second study, on human thymus T cells.

Sequencing was carried out using thymocytes. These TCRs come from a girl less than two years old with a congenital heart defect. Both conserved end residues are part of each CDR3. D genes are given only for firm matches. Clone size appears in some rows only: once, few, many, or a class for an expanded clone.

d_call	v_call	clone_size	cdr3_length	j_call	cdr3_aa	cdr3_nt
TRBD1	TRBV7-3	-	15	TRBJ2-7	CASSLDRGKGYEQYF	TGTGCCAGCAGCTTAGACAGGGGGAAAGGCTACGAGCAGTACTTC
-	TRBV9	-	13	TRBJ2-3	CASSVNSLDTQYF	TGTGCCAGCAGCGTAAACAGTCTAGATACGCAGTATTTT
TRBD2	TRBV9	-	16	TRBJ2-3	CASSVPSGGRTDTQYF	TGTGCCAGCAGCGTACCTAGCGGGGGGAGAACAGATACGCAGTATTTT
-	TRBV6-1	once	16	TRBJ1-1	CASSEAALDRNTEAFF	TGTGCCAGCAGTGAAGCAGCCTTGGACAGGAACACTGAAGCTTTCTTT
-	TRBV19	-	17	TRBJ1-1	CASSILIRGAGDTEAFF	TGTGCCAGTAGTATTTTAATTCGGGGGGCTGGGGACACTGAAGCTTTCTTT
TRBD1	TRBV20-1	few	10	TRBJ1-6	CSAKGQGLHF	TGCAGTGCCAAAGGACAGGGCCTCCACTTT
TRBD2	TRBV4-3	-	17	TRBJ2-2	CASSHPLAGGNTGELFF	TGCGCCAGCAGCCATCCGCTAGCGGGGGGAAACACCGGGGAGCTGTTTTTT
-	TRBV4-1	-	14	TRBJ1-4	CASSIEWCREKLFF	TGCGCCAGCAGCATAGAGTGGTGTAGAGAAAAACTGTTTTTT
-	TRBV25-1	-	14	TRBJ2-2	CASSSHIPAGELFF	TGTGCCAGCAGTTCCCATATACCAGCCGGGGAGCTGTTTTTT
TRBD1	TRBV5-8	-	16	TRBJ1-2	CASSGRSAGGNYGYTF	TGTGCCAGCAGCGGGAGGTCGGCAGGGGGTAACTATGGCTACACCTTC
-	TRBV2	-	16	TRBJ1-3	CASSDDTANLADTIYF	TGTGCCAGCAGTGACGACACGGCTAACCTAGCGGACACCATATATTTT
-	TRBV2	once	17	TRBJ1-2	CASSESGTSINPYGYTF	TGTGCCAGCAGTGAATCCGGGACAAGCATCAATCCCTATGGCTACACCTTC
TRBD2	TRBV7-8	-	16	TRBJ2-3	CASSLRAGGPTDTQYF	TGTGCCAGCAGCTTACGGGCGGGGGGGCCCACAGATACGCAGTATTTT
TRBD2	TRBV27	-	16	TRBJ2-7	CASSLSSLAGEGEQYF	TGTGCCAGCAGTTTATCGTCCCTAGCGGGGGAGGGTGAGCAGTACTTC
-	TRBV5-1	-	15	TRBJ2-7	CASSLVLSHFYEQYF	TGCGCCAGCAGCTTGGTTTTATCCCACTTCTACGAGCAGTACTTC
TRBD1	TRBV6-1	few	13	TRBJ1-1	CASSVTGTTEAFF	TGTGCCAGCAGTGTGACAGGGACCACTGAAGCTTTCTTT
TRBD1	TRBV6-5	-	15	TRBJ1-1	CASSYHRGLAGEAFF	TGTGCCAGCAGTTATCACAGGGGGCTGGCTGGTGAAGCTTTCTTT
-	TRBV28	-	18	TRBJ2-1	CASSLSPATDSSYNEQFF	TGTGCCAGCAGTTTGTCCCCAGCGACGGATAGCTCCTACAATGAGCAGTTCTTC
-	TRBV10-3	-	13	TRBJ2-7	CAISLTEVYEQYF	TGTGCCATCAGTTTGACTGAGGTCTACGAGCAGTACTTC
TRBD1	TRBV2	few	14	TRBJ2-7	CASSVSGQGNEQYF	TGTGCCAGCAGTGTGTCGGGACAGGGGAACGAGCAGTACTTC
TRBD1	TRBV5-8	-	15	TRBJ1-1	CASSLDRVVATEAFF	TGTGCCAGCAGCCTAGACAGGGTGGTTGCCACTGAAGCTTTCTTT
TRBD1	TRBV12-5	-	15	TRBJ2-3	CASGGVKQGPDTQYF	TGTGCTAGTGGAGGGGTAAAACAGGGGCCAGATACGCAGTATTTT